One T cell receptor (beta chain) is described in this entry. Its antigen is unidentified. Profiling relied on immunoSEQ multiplex PCR, and the TCRdb table lists in-frame clones only, not all of them. The sample holds tens of thousands of clones; approximately 90% are singletons and the top ten take about 18%. Blood draws occurred at baseline, cycle 4 day 1, and cycle 7 day 1. From germline, CDR1 is MGHRA and CDR2 YSYEKL. The CDR3 consists of 15 residues. With 4 bases removed from V and 5 bases from J, the gap between germline ends came to 18 bases. This sample is part of a study of OX40 agonist ivuxolimab in advanced cancers. Study as a whole: Two patients with cutaneous melanoma and one with hepatocellular carcinoma, three in total, showed partial responses.

General study findings and limits: Clonal expansion was among the lowest in partial responders at 0.1-3.0 mg/kg, especially CD8+. The mean number of expanded clones was higher in CD8+ T cells than in CD4+.

This specimen was CD4+ or CD8+ T cells sorted from blood, taken in a trial of the OX40 agonist ivuxolimab. This clonotype originated in an adult with an advanced solid tumor such as melanoma, head and neck, liver or kidney cancer. The chain employs TRBV4-1 and TRBJ2-7, with a tentative D call TRBD1 (5 bases). This CDR3 is CASSRTEGAVDEQYF. CDR3 sequence (DNA): TGCGCCAGCAGCCGAACCGAAGGGGCGGTAGACGAGCAGTACTTC.